These 24 T cell receptor beta chains were all obtained from the same sample, sequenced in a study of T cells in Graves' hyperthyroidism and ophthalmopathy. TCR beta CDR3 sequences were amplified from RNA transcripts. Using the HTBI primer set, a first-round RT-PCR was run on the TCR CDR3. One entry per CDR3 protein results from TCRdb running MiXCR on the multiplex PCR reads. The table includes around 300,000 distinct CDR3 sequences, around 13% detected once. Sequenced: blood. These receptors originate from a woman aged 40 to 50 with Graves' hyperthyroidism.

This clonotype came up many times. This chain joins TRBV3-1 and TRBJ1-5; perhaps TRBD1 as D (6 bases). The germline V gene has CDR1 LGHDT and CDR2 YNNKEL (reference sequence). The germline V and J ends were trimmed by 0 bases and 6 bases, with 12 bases remaining between them. CDR3 size: 15 residues. This CDR3 reads CASSQDPGVSQPQHF. The CDR3 DNA sequence: TGTGCCAGCAGCCAAGATCCAGGGGTTAGTCAGCCCCAGCATTTT.

This clonotype occurred many times. The chain couples TRBV12-3 or TRBV12-4 to TRBJ1-1; D perhaps matches TRBD1 (6 bases). Trimming cost V 6 bases and J 1 base, with 18 bases left between them. CDR3 size: 16 residues. The CDR3 protein is CASRPTGARWNTEAFF. In DNA form, the CDR3 reads TGTGCCAGCAGGCCGACAGGAGCCCGTTGGAACACTGAAGCTTTCTTT.

For this clonotype: A much larger clone differs by one base, so this may be a read error. DNA for the CDR3: TGTGCCACAAAGGGGGAAGGGACCCAGTACTTC. It is translated as CATKGEGTQYF. The rearrangement links TRBV15 to TRBJ2-5, with a possible D match to TRBD1 (6 bases). This CDR3 region has 11 residues. From germline, CDR1 is LNHNV and CDR2 YYDKDF (reference sequence). The germline V and J ends were trimmed by 9 bases and 7 bases, with 12 bases remaining between them.

The table lists this clonotype with many counts. The genes are TRBV7-3 and TRBJ2-2, with 10 bases fitting TRBD2. V gave up 1 base and J gave up 6 bases; unmatched junction bases: 5. The CDR3 has 16 residues. Germline V gene data show CDR1 as SGHTA and CDR2 as FQGTGA. In DNA, the CDR3 is TGTGCCAGCAGCTTAAGGCCCCTAGCGGGAGCCGGGGAGCTGTTTTTT. Protein sequence: CASSLRPLAGAGELFF.

This clonotype was observed many times. The chain carries TRBV20-1 and TRBJ1-5; D ambiguous. CDR3 length: 15 amino acids. Germline V gene data show CDR1 as DFQATT and CDR2 as SNEGSKA (reference sequence). Trimming took off 3 bases at V and 2 bases at J, with 14 bases between the two ends. In DNA, the CDR3 is TGCAGTGCTAGTCCTAGCCAGGAACGCAATCAGCCCCAGCATTTT. Its protein product is CSASPSQERNQPQHF.

This chain joins TRBV24-1 and TRBJ2-1, with D possibly being TRBD2 (5 bases). The CDR3 is made up of 14 amino acids. Germline assignment: CDR1 KGHDR and CDR2 SFDVKD. V lost 4 bases and J lost 0, with 6 bases in between. As DNA, the CDR3 is TGTGCCACCAGTGAGGGGAGCTCCTACAATGAGCAGTTCTTC. It yields the protein CATSEGSSYNEQFF.

This clonotype was counted a few times. J is TRBJ2-7 and V is TRBV5-6; D unclear. The CDR3 is made up of 14 amino acids. V was clipped by 2 bases and J by 2 bases, with 11 bases between them. CDR1 SGHDT and CDR2 YYEEEE come from the germline V gene. DNA of the CDR3: TGTGCCAGCAGCTTTGTCAGGACCACCTACGAGCAGTACTTC. It is translated as CASSFVRTTYEQYF. The full variable domain, completed using reference TRBV5-6 and TRBJ2-7, is DAGVTQSPTHLIKTRGQQVTLRCSPKSGHDTVSWYQQALGQGPQFIFQYYEEEERQRGNFPDRFSGHQFPNYSSELNVNALLLGDSALYLCASSFVRTTYEQYFGPGTRLTVT.

This clonotype came up many times. V usage is TRBV20-1 and J usage is TRBJ1-4; TRBD1 aligns across 8 bases. CDR1 DFQATT and CDR2 SNEGSKA come from the germline V gene (reference sequence). CDR3 length equals 14 residues. The J segment lost 2 bases and the V segment lost 4 bases, leaving 3 bases of the junction unmatched. The CDR3 protein is CSATGGVTNEKLFF. The CDR3 coding sequence is TGCAGTGCTACAGGGGGCGTCACTAATGAAAAACTGTTTTTT.

This clonotype was found many times. The genes are TRBV28 and TRBJ1-2; 8 bases match TRBD1. The germline V gene has CDR1 MDHEN and CDR2 SYDVKM. The CDR3 extends over 14 amino acids. With V trimmed by 6 bases and J by 2 bases, 5 bases remained unmatched. CDR3 bases: TGTGCCAGCAGGCTCTGGACAGGGAACTATGGCTACACCTTC. Its protein product is CASRLWTGNYGYTF.

This chain uses TRBV5-1 with TRBJ1-2; TRBD1 aligns across 12 bases. Germline lookup yields CDR1 SGHRS and CDR2 YFSETQ. The CDR3 is made up of 15 amino acids. The ends lost 0 bases at V and 8 bases at J; junction bases unmatched: 5. CDR3 protein: CASSLVGTGGLGYTF. CDR3 bases: TGCGCCAGCAGCTTGGTTGGGACAGGGGGCTTGGGCTACACCTTC.

At least ten counts were recorded for this clonotype. This chain uses TRBV2 with TRBJ2-7; D not certain. The CDR3 sequence is 12 residues long. Trimming shortened V by 6 bases and J by 1 base, and 7 bases separated the two germline ends. Germline loops: CDR1 SNHLY, CDR2 FYNNEI. CDR3 sequence: CASSRQSYEQYF. The CDR3 bases are TGTGCCAGCAGCCGCCAATCCTACGAGCAGTACTTC.

The chain couples TRBV9 to TRBJ2-2; D might be TRBD2 (6 bases). Trimming took off 3 bases at V and 1 base at J, with 10 bases between the two ends. Germline CDR1 SGDLS, CDR2 YYNGEE. The CDR3 loop spans 15 amino acids. The CDR3 DNA reads as TGTGCCAGCAGCGGTCGGGAGTGGAACACCGGGGAGCTGTTTTTT. The encoded protein is CASSGREWNTGELFF.

This clonotype was seen ten or more times. The V call is TRBV13, the J call TRBJ1-1; no clear D gene. The CDR3 has 12 amino acids. The germline V gene encodes CDR1 PRHDT and CDR2 FYEKMQ (reference sequence). Trimming removed 2 bases at V and 8 bases at J, with 9 bases between. Here the CDR3 DNA reads TGTGCCAGCAGCTTAATTCCAGCCGAAGCTTTCTTT. This codes for CASSLIPAEAFF.

The sample holds many counts of this clonotype. V and J are TRBV7-9 and TRBJ1-5; D may be TRBD1 (5 bases). Germline CDR1 and CDR2: SEHNR and FQNEAQ (reference sequence). Trimming left V 1 base short and J 6 bases short, with 16 bases between. CDR3 length: 16 amino acids. CDR3: CASSLVGQGFGQPQHF. In DNA form, the CDR3 reads TGTGCCAGCAGCTTAGTTGGGCAGGGTTTCGGTCAGCCCCAGCATTTT.

The chain joins TRBV12-3 or TRBV12-4 to TRBJ2-2; D is undetermined. V lost 6 bases and J lost 7, with 9 bases in between. There are 12 residues in the CDR3. The CDR3 DNA sequence: TGTGCCAGCAGCCAGACGTTCGGGGAGCTGTTTTTT. Protein sequence: CASSQTFGELFF.

This clonotype has a count of ten or more. The chain is built from TRBV7-8 and TRBJ2-7, with 8 bases identical to TRBD2. Germline CDR1 SGHVS, CDR2 FQNEAQ. The ends lost 1 base at V and 3 bases at J; junction bases unmatched: 5. The CDR3 totals 15 residues. CDR3: CASSLELAENYEQYF. The CDR3 DNA follows: TGTGCCAGCAGCTTAGAACTAGCGGAGAACTACGAGCAGTACTTC. Full variable domain (rest looked up from reference TRBV7-8 and TRBJ2-7): GAGVSQSPRYKVAKRGQDVALRCDPISGHVSLFWYQQALGQGPEFLTYFQNEAQLDKSGLPSDRFFAERPEGSVSTLKIQRTQQEDSAVYLCASSLELAENYEQYFGPGTRLTVT.

This clonotype was recorded at least ten times. This chain uses TRBV7-8 with TRBJ2-1, with 12 bases aligning to TRBD1. V trimming: 6 bases; J trimming: 6 bases; junction bases outside the gene matches: 9. Germline V lookup: CDR1 SGHVS, CDR2 FQNEAQ. This CDR3 spans 16 amino acids. The chain's CDR3 is CASRLVGTGGSNEQFF. The CDR3 DNA reads as TGTGCCAGCAGACTCGTCGGGACAGGGGGCTCCAATGAGCAGTTCTTC.

In this sample, this clonotype turned up many times. V and J are TRBV5-6 and TRBJ1-5; the match to TRBD1 covers 7 bases. V lost 3 bases, J lost 3 bases, and 6 bases stayed unmatched. Germline V gene sequence: CDR1 SGHDT, CDR2 YYEEEE. The CDR3 runs to 15 residues. Here the CDR3 DNA reads TGTGCCAGCAGCTCTCGGACAGGTTCCAATCAGCCCCAGCATTTT. Translation gives CASSSRTGSNQPQHF.

This clonotype was seen at least ten times. The CDR3 DNA sequence: TGTGCCAGCAGTTCAATCGGGGGGGAGGGAAACACTGAAGCTTTCTTT. Residues: CASSSIGGEGNTEAFF. The chain is built from TRBV12-3 or TRBV12-4 and TRBJ1-1; a weak D match, TRBD1 (5 bases). V was clipped by 4 bases and J by 2 bases, with 17 bases between them. The CDR3 has 16 amino acids.

Many counts were recorded for this clonotype. The rearrangement joins TRBV3-1 to TRBJ1-3; D remains ambiguous. CDR1 and CDR2 from the germline V gene are LGHDT and YNNKEL (reference sequence). There are 18 residues in the CDR3. V lost 5 bases and J lost 0, with 20 bases in between. CDR3 bases: TGTGCCAGCAGCACAACCGTAAGCGTCCCCGCCTCTGGAAACACCATATATTTT. This translates into CASSTTVSVPASGNTIYF.

The table lists this clonotype with many counts. The chain combines TRBV2 with TRBJ2-7, with D possibly being TRBD2 (7 bases). V was shortened by 8 bases and J by 6 bases, with 14 bases between the two germline ends. The CDR3 loop spans 12 amino acids. Germline V gene lookup returns CDR1 SNHLY and CDR2 FYNNEI. The CDR3 region has the DNA TGTGCCAGCGTGAGGGGGAGGGTCGAGCAGTACTTC. It encodes CASVRGRVEQYF.

This clonotype came up many times. This sequence joins TRBV2 and TRBJ2-7; D possibly corresponds to TRBD2 (6 bases). This CDR3 is 12 amino acids long. Germline values: CDR1 SNHLY, CDR2 FYNNEI. The DNA for the CDR3 is TGTGCGGGGGGTACTAGCCTCTACGAGCAGTACTTC. Translated, it gives CAGGTSLYEQYF.

Ten or more counts support this clonotype. The chain uses TRBV6-2 or TRBV6-3 and TRBJ2-3; 7 bases are shared with TRBD1. V trimming: 6 bases; J trimming: 2 bases; junction bases outside the gene matches: 5. The CDR3 loop spans 14 amino acids. Per the germline V gene, CDR1 is MNHEY and CDR2 is SVGEGT. The CDR3 sequence: CASRQGLSTDTQYF. The CDR3 DNA reads TGTGCCAGCAGACAGGGGCTCTCCACAGATACGCAGTATTTT.

As for this clonotype: A much larger clone lies one base from this, so it may be a read error. This chain joins TRBV2 and TRBJ1-1, with no clear D. The CDR3 extends over 13 amino acids. V was cut by 8 bases and J by 7 bases, with 17 bases left in between. Germline CDR1 reads SNHLY; CDR2 reads FYNNEI. This chain's CDR3 is CASGWAQQNEAFF. In nucleotides, the CDR3 is TGTGCCAGCGGCTGGGCACAGCAAAATGAAGCTTTCTTT.